Reported below is one TCR beta chain. The data were taken from a study of blood T cell repertoires in COVID-19. Germline assignment: CDR1 ENHRY and CDR2 SYGVKD. The trim removed 10 bases at V and 2 bases at J, leaving 8 bases unmatched. This CDR3 region has 14 residues. TCRdb's copy holds only in-frame clones and misses some; the assay was immunoSEQ multiplex PCR. The repertoire consists of under 350,000 clones, with under 90% occurring once and the leading ten covering approximately 9%. Sequenced sample: peripheral blood. This chain links TRBV10-3 with TRBJ1-3; 7 bases fit TRBD1. This TCR came from a woman in her forties or fifties who had recovered from COVID-19. CDR3 region: CATTTGNAGNTIYF. The CDR3 DNA reads as TGTGCCACAACGACAGGGAACGCTGGAAACACCATATATTTT.